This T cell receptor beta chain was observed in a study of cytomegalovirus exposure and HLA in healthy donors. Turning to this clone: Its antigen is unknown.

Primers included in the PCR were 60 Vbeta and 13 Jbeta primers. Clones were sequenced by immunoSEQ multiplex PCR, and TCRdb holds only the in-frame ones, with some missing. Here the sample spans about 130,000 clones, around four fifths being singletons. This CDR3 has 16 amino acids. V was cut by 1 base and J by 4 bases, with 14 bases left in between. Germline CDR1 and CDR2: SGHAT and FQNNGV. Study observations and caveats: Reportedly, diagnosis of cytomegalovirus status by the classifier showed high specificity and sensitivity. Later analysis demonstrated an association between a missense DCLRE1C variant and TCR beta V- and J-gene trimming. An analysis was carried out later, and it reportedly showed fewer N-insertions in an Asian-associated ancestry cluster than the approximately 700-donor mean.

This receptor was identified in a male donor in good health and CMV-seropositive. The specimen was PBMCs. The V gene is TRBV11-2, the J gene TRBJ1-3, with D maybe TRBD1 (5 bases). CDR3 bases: TGTGCCAGCAGCTTAGTGATGCAGGGTTCCGGAAACACCATATATTTT. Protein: CASSLVMQGSGNTIYF.